The 9 T cell receptor beta chains below all came from one sample that was sequenced in a study of T cell repertoires in cytomegalovirus infection. TCRdb re-analysed the reads in MiXCR, keeping a single row per CDR3 protein. Of fewer than 350,000 distinct CDR3 sequences listed, under 20% are singletons. Sequenced material: PBMCs. Source of these receptors: a human donor in good health (CMV status not recorded). Some clones in this sample may be carry-over from other donors' samples.

This clonotype was found a few times. The rearrangement joins TRBV28 to TRBJ1-3; 9 positions match TRBD1. The trim removed 6 bases at V and 4 bases at J, leaving 7 bases unmatched. In germline, CDR1 is MDHEN, CDR2 SYDVKM. The length of the CDR3 is 15 residues. The CDR3 nucleotides are TGTGCCAGCAGACCACAGGGGGCTTTCGGAAACACCATATATTTT. Amino acid sequence: CASRPQGAFGNTIYF.

This clonotype was seen repeatedly, ten times or more. The chain couples TRBV6-1 to TRBJ2-1; no firm D call. V was cut by 9 bases and J by 0 bases, with 12 bases left in between. Germline V gives CDR1 MNHNS, CDR2 SASEGT. The CDR3 has 14 residues. CDR3 in amino acids: CASSGQYSYNEQFF. CDR3 DNA: TGTGCCAGTTCCGGGCAGTACTCCTACAATGAGCAGTTCTTC.

The chain joins TRBV19 to TRBJ2-4; 8 bases fit TRBD2. Looked up from germline, CDR1 is LNHDA and CDR2 is SQIVND (reference sequence). The CDR3 covers 14 residues. V trimming: 7 bases; J trimming: 6 bases; junction bases outside the gene matches: 8. CDR3 region: CASTASGLRNIQYF. The DNA of the CDR3 is TGTGCCAGTACGGCTAGCGGGTTAAGAAACATTCAGTACTTC.

At least ten counts were recorded for this clonotype. This chain connects TRBV7-2 to TRBJ2-1; 8 nucleotides match TRBD2. Germline CDR1 is SGHTA and CDR2 is FQGNSA. The CDR3 loop spans 16 amino acids. Trimming at V came to 6 bases and at J to 9 bases, leaving 16 bases not matched to a gene. CDR3 nucleotides: TGTGCCAGCAGTTTCACTAGCGGTCGGGCTAGCGGTGAGCAGTTCTTC. This codes for CASSFTSGRASGEQFF.

This clonotype was counted between two and nine times. The chain carries TRBV2 and TRBJ2-7; the D is unclear. Germline V gene lookup returns CDR1 SNHLY and CDR2 FYNNEI. The V and J ends lost 2 bases and 9 bases respectively, with 14 bases between them. This CDR3 contains 13 residues. CDR3 in DNA: TGTGCCAGCAGTGAAATAGGTCAGGTAGGGCAGTACTTC. It encodes CASSEIGQVGQYF.

There are many counts of this clonotype. The rearrangement joins TRBV7-3 to TRBJ2-1; D is unclear. CDR3 length equals 14 residues. V lost 3 bases, J lost 1 base, and 7 bases lay in between. Germline CDR1 and CDR2: SGHTA and FQGTGA. The CDR3 DNA reads TGTGCCAGCAGCTTTATAGGTTCCTACAATGAGCAGTTCTTC. Translated: CASSFIGSYNEQFF.

V usage is TRBV28 and J usage is TRBJ1-4; no definite D call. This CDR3 spans 14 amino acids. The V gene's germline CDR1 is MDHEN and CDR2 SYDVKM. The germline V and J ends were trimmed by 5 bases and 7 bases, with 14 bases remaining between them. The CDR3 sequence: CASSTQVLGEKLFF. The CDR3 DNA sequence: TGTGCCAGCAGTACGCAAGTTTTGGGTGAAAAACTGTTTTTT.

This chain links TRBV20-1 with TRBJ2-1, with D possibly being TRBD2 (5 bases). Trimming pared 0 bases from V and 0 bases from J, leaving 9 bases between. The CDR3 runs 15 residues. Germline V CDR1 and CDR2: DFQATT, SNEGSKA (reference sequence). The CDR3 coding sequence is TGCAGTGCTAGAGATAGTGGGAGCTCCTACAATGAGCAGTTCTTC. Translated, it gives CSARDSGSSYNEQFF.

This chain links TRBV5-5 with TRBJ1-1; 7 nucleotides agree with TRBD1. With V trimmed by 1 base and J by 2 bases, 5 bases remained unmatched. The CDR3 is 15 residues long. CDR1 is SGHKS, CDR2 YYEKEE, per germline (reference sequence). The CDR3 sequence: CASSLLGTVNTEAFF. CDR3 DNA: TGTGCCAGCAGCTTGCTCGGGACAGTAAACACTGAAGCTTTCTTT.